This T cell receptor (beta chain) comes out of a study of response to subunit inactivated influenza vaccine. General study findings and limits: Every seasonal influenza vaccination brings in few new T cells, the authors suggested.

TCRdb reanalysed the RT-PCR reads using MiXCR and keeps one entry per CDR3 protein. The sample has over 750,000 distinct CDR3 sequences; approximately 22% are singletons. The CDR3 is made up of 15 amino acids. Per germline, CDR1 MGHRA and CDR2 YSYEKL. V dropped 1 base and J dropped 4 bases, with 10 bases sitting between them. This clonotype has a count of ten or more. The antigen remains unidentified. The V call is TRBV4-1, the J call TRBJ2-2; the D is unclear. The origin of this receptor is a man aged 50-59 years who received an inactivated influenza vaccine. The input for sequencing was PBMCs from blood, taken 5 days after vaccination. CDR3 nucleotides: TGCGCCAGCAGCCAAGGGAAGGGAACCACCGGGGAGCTGTTTTTT. This translates into CASSQGKGTTGELFF.